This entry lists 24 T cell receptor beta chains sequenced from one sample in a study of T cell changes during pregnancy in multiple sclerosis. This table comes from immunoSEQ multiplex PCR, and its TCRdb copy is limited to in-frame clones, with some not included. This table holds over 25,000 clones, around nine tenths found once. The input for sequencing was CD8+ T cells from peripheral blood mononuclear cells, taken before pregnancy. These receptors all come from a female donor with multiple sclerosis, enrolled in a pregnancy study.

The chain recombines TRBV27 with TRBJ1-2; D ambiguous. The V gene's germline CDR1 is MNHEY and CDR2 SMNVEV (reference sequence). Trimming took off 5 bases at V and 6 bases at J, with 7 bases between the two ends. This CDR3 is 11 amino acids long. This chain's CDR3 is CASSEGNGYTF. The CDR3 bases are TGTGCCAGCAGTGAGGGAAATGGCTACACCTTC.

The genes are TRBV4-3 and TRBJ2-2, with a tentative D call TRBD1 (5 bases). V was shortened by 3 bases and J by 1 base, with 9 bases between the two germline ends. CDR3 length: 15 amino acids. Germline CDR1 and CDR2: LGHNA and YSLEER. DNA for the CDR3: TGCGCCAGCAGCCACGGAACAGGGAACACCGGGGAGCTGTTTTTT. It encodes CASSHGTGNTGELFF.

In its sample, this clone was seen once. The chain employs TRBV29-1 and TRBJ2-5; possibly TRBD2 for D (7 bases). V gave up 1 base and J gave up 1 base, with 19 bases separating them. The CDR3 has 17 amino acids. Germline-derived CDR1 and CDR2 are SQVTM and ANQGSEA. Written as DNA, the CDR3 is TGCAGCGTTGAAGGGGGGGGGCCCCCTGGTCCCCAAGAGACCCAGTACTTC. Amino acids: CSVEGGGPPGPQETQYF. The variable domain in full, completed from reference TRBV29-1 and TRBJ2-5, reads SAVISQKPSRDICQRGTSLTIQCQVDSQVTMMFWYRQQPGQSLTLIATANQGSEATYESGFVIDKFPISRPNLTFSTLTVSNMSPEDSSIYLCSVEGGGPPGPQETQYFGPGTRLLVL.

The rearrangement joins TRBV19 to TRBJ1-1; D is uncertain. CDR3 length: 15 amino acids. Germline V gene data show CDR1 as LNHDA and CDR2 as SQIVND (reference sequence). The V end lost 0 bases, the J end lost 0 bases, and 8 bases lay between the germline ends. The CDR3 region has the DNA TGTGCCAGTAGTATAGAGGCCACATTGAACACTGAAGCTTTCTTT. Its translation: CASSIEATLNTEAFF.

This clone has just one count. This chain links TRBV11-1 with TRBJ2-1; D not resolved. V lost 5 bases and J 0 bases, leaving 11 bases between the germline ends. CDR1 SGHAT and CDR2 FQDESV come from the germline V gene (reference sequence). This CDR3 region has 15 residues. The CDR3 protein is CASSDLRYSYNEQFF. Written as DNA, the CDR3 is TGTGCCAGCAGCGACTTGCGTTACTCCTACAATGAGCAGTTCTTC.

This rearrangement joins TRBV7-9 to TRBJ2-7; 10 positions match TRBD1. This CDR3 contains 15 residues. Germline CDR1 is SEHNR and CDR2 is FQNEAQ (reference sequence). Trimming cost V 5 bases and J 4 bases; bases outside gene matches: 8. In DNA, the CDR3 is TGTGCCAGCAGCCTTAGACAGGGGGCTCTGTACGAGCAGTACTTC. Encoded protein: CASSLRQGALYEQYF.

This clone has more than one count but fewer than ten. The CDR3 DNA is TGTGCCAGCAGTTGGGGGGGGACATCTGGGGCCAACGTCCTGACTTTC. It codes for CASSWGGTSGANVLTF. The V call is TRBV28, the J call TRBJ2-6; a possible D gene is TRBD2 (7 bases). The V gene lost 4 bases and the J gene lost 1 base, with 11 bases spanning the gap. Germline values: CDR1 MDHEN, CDR2 SYDVKM. This CDR3 region has 16 residues.

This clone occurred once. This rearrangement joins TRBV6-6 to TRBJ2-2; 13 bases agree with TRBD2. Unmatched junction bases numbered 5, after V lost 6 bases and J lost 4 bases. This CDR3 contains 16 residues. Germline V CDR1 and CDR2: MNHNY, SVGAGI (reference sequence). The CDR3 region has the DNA TGTGCCAGCAGGTGGACTAGCGGGAGCGTCACCGGGGAGCTGTTTTTT. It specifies CASRWTSGSVTGELFF.

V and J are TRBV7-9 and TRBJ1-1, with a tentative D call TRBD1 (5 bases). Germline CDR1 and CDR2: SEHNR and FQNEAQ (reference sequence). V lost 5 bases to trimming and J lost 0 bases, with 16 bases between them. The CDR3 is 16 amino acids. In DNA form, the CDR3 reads TGTGCCAGCAGCCCCCCTGATGGGGGGTTGAACACTGAAGCTTTCTTT. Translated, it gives CASSPPDGGLNTEAFF.

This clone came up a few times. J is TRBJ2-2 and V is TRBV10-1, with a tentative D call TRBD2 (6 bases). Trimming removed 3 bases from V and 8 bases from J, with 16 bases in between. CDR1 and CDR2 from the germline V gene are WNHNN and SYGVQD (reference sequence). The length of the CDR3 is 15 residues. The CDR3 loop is CASSDEREAGGELFF. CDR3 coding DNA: TGCGCCAGCAGTGATGAGAGGGAGGCTGGTGGGGAGCTGTTTTTT.

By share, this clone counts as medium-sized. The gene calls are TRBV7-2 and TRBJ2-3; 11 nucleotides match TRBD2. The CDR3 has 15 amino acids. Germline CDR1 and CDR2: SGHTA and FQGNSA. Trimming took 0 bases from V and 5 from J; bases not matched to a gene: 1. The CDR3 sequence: CASSLASGGGDTQYF. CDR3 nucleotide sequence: TGTGCCAGCAGCTTAGCTAGCGGGGGGGGAGATACGCAGTATTTT.

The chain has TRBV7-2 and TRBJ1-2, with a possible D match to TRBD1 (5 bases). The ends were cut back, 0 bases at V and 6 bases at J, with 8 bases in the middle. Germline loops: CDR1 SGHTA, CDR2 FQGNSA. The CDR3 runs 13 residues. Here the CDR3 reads CASSLAEGNGYTF. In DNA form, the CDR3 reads TGTGCCAGCAGCTTAGCGGAGGGGAATGGCTACACCTTC.

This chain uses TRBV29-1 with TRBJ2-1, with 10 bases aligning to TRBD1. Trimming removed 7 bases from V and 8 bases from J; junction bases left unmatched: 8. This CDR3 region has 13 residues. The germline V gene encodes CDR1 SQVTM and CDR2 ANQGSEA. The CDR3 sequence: CSETGGRFDEQFF. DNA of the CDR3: TGCAGCGAGACAGGGGGCAGATTCGATGAGCAGTTCTTC.

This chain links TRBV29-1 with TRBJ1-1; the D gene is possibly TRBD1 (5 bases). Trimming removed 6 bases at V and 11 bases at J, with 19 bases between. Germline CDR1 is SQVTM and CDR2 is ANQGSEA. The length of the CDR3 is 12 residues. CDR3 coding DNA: TGCAGCGTCTTGGCCCGGGACGGGAGCGCTTTCTTT. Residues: CSVLARDGSAFF.

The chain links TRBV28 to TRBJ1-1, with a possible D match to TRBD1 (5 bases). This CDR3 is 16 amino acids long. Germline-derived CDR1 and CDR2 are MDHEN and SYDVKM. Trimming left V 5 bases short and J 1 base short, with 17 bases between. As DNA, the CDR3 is TGTGCCAGCAGTATCCTTTCAGGGTTAAGGAACACTGAAGCTTTCTTT. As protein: CASSILSGLRNTEAFF.

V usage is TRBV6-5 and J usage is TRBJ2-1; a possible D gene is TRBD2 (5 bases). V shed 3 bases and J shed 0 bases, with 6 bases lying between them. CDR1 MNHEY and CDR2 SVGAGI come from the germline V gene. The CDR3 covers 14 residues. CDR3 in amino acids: CASSYGSSYNEQFF. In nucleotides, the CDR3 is TGTGCCAGCAGTTATGGGAGCTCCTACAATGAGCAGTTCTTC.

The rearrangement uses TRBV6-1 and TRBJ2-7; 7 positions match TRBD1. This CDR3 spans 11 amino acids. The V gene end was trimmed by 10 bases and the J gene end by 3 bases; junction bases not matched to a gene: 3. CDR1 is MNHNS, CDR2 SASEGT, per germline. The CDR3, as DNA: TGTGCCACCAGGGACAGCTACGAGCAGTACTTC. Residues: CATRDSYEQYF.

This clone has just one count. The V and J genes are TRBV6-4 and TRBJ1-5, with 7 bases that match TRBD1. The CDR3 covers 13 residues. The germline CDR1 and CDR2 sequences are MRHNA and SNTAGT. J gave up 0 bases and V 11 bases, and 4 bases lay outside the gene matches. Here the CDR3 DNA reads TGTGCCGGGACAGAATATAGCAATCAGCCCCAGCATTTT. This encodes CAGTEYSNQPQHF.

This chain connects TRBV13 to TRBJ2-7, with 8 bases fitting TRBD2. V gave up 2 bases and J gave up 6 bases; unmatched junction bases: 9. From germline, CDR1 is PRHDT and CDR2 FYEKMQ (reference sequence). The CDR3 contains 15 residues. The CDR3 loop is CASSLHISGTSEQYF. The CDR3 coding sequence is TGTGCCAGCAGCTTACATATTAGCGGGACCTCCGAGCAGTACTTC.

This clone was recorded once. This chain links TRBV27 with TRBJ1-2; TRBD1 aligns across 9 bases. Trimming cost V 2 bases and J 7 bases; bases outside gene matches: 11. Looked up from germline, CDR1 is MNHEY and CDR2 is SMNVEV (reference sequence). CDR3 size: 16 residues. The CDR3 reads CASSLNRGLGLGGYTF. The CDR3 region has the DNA TGTGCCAGCAGTTTAAACAGGGGGCTAGGGTTGGGTGGCTACACCTTC.

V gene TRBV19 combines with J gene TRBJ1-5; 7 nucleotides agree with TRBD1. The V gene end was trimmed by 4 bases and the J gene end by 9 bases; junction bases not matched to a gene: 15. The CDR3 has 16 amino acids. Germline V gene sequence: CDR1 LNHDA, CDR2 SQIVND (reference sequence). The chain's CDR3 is CASSTQGQSLYPPQHF. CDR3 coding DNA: TGTGCCAGTAGTACCCAGGGACAGAGTCTTTATCCGCCCCAGCATTTT.

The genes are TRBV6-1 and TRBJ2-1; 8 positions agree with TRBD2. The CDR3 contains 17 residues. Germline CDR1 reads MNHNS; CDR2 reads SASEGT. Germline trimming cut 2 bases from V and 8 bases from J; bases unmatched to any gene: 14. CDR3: CASSERRESGSLDEQFF. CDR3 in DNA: TGTGCCAGCAGTGAAAGGCGGGAAAGCGGGAGTCTGGATGAGCAGTTCTTC.

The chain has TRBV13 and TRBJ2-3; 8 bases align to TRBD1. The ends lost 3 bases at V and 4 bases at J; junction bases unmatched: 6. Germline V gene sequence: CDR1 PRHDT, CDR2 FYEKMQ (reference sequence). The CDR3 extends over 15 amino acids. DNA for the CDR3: TGTGCCAGCAGCTTCCTTCAGGGGGCCCCAGATACGCAGTATTTT. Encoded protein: CASSFLQGAPDTQYF.

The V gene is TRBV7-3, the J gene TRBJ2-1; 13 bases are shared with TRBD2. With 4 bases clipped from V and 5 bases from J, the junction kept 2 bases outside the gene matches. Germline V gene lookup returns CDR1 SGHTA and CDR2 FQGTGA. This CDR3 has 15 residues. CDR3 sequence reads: CASSSTSGRDNEQFF. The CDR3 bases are TGTGCCAGCAGCTCCACTAGCGGGAGGGACAATGAGCAGTTCTTC.